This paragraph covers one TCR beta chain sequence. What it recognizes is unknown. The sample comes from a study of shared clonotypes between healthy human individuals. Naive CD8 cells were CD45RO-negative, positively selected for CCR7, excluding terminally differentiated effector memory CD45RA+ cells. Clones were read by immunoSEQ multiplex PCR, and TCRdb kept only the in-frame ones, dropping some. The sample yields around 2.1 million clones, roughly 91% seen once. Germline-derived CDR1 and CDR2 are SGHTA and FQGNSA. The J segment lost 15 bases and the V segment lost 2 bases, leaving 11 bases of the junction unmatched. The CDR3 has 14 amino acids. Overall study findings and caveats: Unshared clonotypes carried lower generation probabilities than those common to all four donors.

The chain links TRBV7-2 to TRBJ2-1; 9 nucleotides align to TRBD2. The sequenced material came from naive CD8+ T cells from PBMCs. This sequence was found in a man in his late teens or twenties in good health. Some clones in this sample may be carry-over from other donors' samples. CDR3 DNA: TGTGCCAGCAGCTTAATGGTTAGCGGGAGTCCTCCGTTCTTC. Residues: CASSLMVSGSPPFF.